A single sample gave rise to the 13 T cell receptor beta chains below, sequenced in a study of PD-1 blockade in mismatch repair-deficient tumors. Clones were sequenced by immunoSEQ multiplex PCR, and TCRdb holds only the in-frame ones, with some missing. Found here are roughly 50,000 clones, roughly 78% of them singletons; the top ten hold around 3.4%. The material sequenced was peripheral blood, taken 4 weeks after starting pembrolizumab. The receptors were gathered from an adult with mismatch repair-deficient cancer.

This sequence joins TRBV7-2 and TRBJ2-7; 7 bases line up with TRBD2. The V gene's germline CDR1 is SGHTA and CDR2 FQGNSA. V shed 0 bases and J 0 bases; nucleotides not matched to a gene: 5. This CDR3 has 16 residues. CDR3 DNA sequence: TGTGCCAGCAGCTTAGCAAACGGCGGGAGCTCCTACGAGCAGTACTTC. This codes for CASSLANGGSSYEQYF.

The chain is built from TRBV28 and TRBJ2-7; 11 nucleotides agree with TRBD1. The CDR3 covers 15 residues. V lost 5 bases to trimming and J lost 4 bases; unmatched junction nucleotides: 7. CDR1 is MDHEN and CDR2 is SYDVKM in the germline V gene. CDR3 nucleotide sequence: TGTGCCAGCAGTCCGATTGGACAGGGGGCGTACGAGCAGTACTTC. Translating it yields CASSPIGQGAYEQYF.

In this sample, this clone turned up once. The chain recombines TRBV2 with TRBJ1-5; unclear D gene. CDR3 length equals 15 residues. CDR1 is SNHLY and CDR2 is FYNNEI in the germline V gene. Trimming took off 2 bases at V and 0 bases at J, with 8 bases between the two ends. CDR3 sequence (DNA): TGTGCCAGCAGTGAAAGGAGAGATAGCAATCAGCCCCAGCATTTT. Translated: CASSERRDSNQPQHF.

The genes are TRBV19 and TRBJ2-1; TRBD1 matches 8 bases. J gave up 8 bases and V 0 bases, and 12 bases lay outside the gene matches. Germline values: CDR1 LNHDA, CDR2 SQIVND (reference sequence). The CDR3 runs to 17 residues. CDR3 sequence reads: CASSIDPGRGRWDEQFF. The CDR3, as DNA: TGTGCCAGTAGTATAGATCCCGGCAGGGGGCGCTGGGATGAGCAGTTCTTC.

The chain has TRBV4-3 and TRBJ1-5, with unresolved D. Between the trimmed V and J ends, which lost 0 bases and 5 bases, there was a span of 8 bases. The germline V gene has CDR1 LGHNA and CDR2 YSLEER. The CDR3 extends over 14 amino acids. The CDR3, as DNA: TGCGCCAGCAGCCAAGAAACGGTTCATCAGCCCCAGCATTTT. This gives the protein CASSQETVHQPQHF.

The chain links TRBV6-9 to TRBJ2-7, with D hard to call. The CDR3 spans 11 residues. Per germline, CDR1 MNHGY and CDR2 SVAAGI. V gave up 11 bases and J gave up 5 bases, with 13 bases separating them. CDR3 sequence (DNA): TGTGCCCCGAAGACGTGGGACGAGCAGTACTTC. Its translation: CAPKTWDEQYF.

The chain employs TRBV20-1 and TRBJ2-7; D uncertain. The CDR3 totals 11 residues. The V end was cut by 3 bases, the J end by 2 bases, with 5 bases between. CDR1 is DFQATT and CDR2 is SNEGSKA in the germline V gene (reference sequence). CDR3 sequence reads: CSASLAYEQYF. The CDR3, as DNA: TGCAGTGCTAGCCTAGCCTACGAGCAGTACTTC.

V usage is TRBV9 and J usage is TRBJ2-5; 8 bases are shared with TRBD1. Germline trimming cut 0 bases from V and 5 bases from J; bases unmatched to any gene: 6. Germline CDR1 is SGDLS and CDR2 is YYNGEE. This CDR3 is built from 15 residues. DNA of the CDR3: TGTGCCAGCAGCGTAGGGACAGGGAGTAAGGAGACCCAGTACTTC. It specifies CASSVGTGSKETQYF.

The chain employs TRBV9 and TRBJ2-3; 9 bases line up with TRBD2. There are 15 residues in the CDR3. Per germline, CDR1 SGDLS and CDR2 YYNGEE. The V gene end was trimmed by 0 bases and the J gene end by 1 base; junction bases not matched to a gene: 0. This CDR3 is CASSVGGRGTDTQYF. CDR3 sequence (DNA): TGTGCCAGCAGCGTAGGCGGGAGGGGCACAGATACGCAGTATTTT.

This clone was seen a few times. The gene calls are TRBV29-1 and TRBJ1-2, with D uncertain. With 0 bases removed from V and 4 bases from J, the gap between germline ends came to 9 bases. This CDR3 region has 13 residues. CDR1 and CDR2 (germline): SQVTM, ANQGSEA. CDR3 amino acids: CSVEEYRGYGYTF. In DNA, the CDR3 is TGCAGCGTTGAAGAATATAGAGGCTATGGCTACACCTTC.

The gene calls are TRBV10-3 and TRBJ2-5; a possible D gene is TRBD2 (5 bases). Trimming stripped 10 bases from V and 1 base from J, with 10 bases between. The CDR3 extends over 12 amino acids. Per germline, CDR1 ENHRY and CDR2 SYGVKD. CDR3 sequence (DNA): TGTGCCACCGCACGGGGCCAAGAGACCCAGTACTTC. Its translation: CATARGQETQYF.

This clone was counted between two and nine times. The chain has TRBV7-8 and TRBJ2-7; 8 bases map to TRBD2. V lost 2 bases, J lost 3 bases, and 9 bases stayed unmatched. Germline lookup yields CDR1 SGHVS and CDR2 FQNEAQ. The CDR3 totals 16 residues. The CDR3 here is CASSLLPGLGIYEQYF. The CDR3 DNA sequence: TGTGCCAGCAGCTTACTACCGGGACTAGGTATCTACGAGCAGTACTTC.

Within the sample, this clone is medium-sized (0.01 to 0.1%). The gene calls are TRBV7-9 and TRBJ2-1; 7 positions match TRBD2. Germline V gene lookup returns CDR1 SEHNR and CDR2 FQNEAQ (reference sequence). The CDR3 covers 13 residues. Losses at the gene ends were 4 bases for V and 4 bases for J; bases not matched to a gene: 1. CDR3 region: CASSWRGYNEQFF. CDR3 DNA sequence: TGTGCCAGCAGCTGGCGGGGGTACAATGAGCAGTTCTTC.